The 31 T cell receptor beta chains below were found in one sample sequenced in a study of Graves' ophthalmopathy and Graves' hyperthyroidism. From RNA, the CDR3 regions of TCR beta chains were amplified and sequenced. The first round was an RT-PCR with HTBI primers, and the second round was a multiplex PCR. TCRdb reprocessed the multiplex PCR reads with MiXCR, giving one entry per CDR3 protein. Of more than 1,000,000 distinct CDR3 sequences in the sample, 35% to 40% are singletons; the top ten hold 11%. Material: peripheral blood or thyroid tissue (not recorded which). These receptors were taken from an adult man with Graves' hyperthyroidism.

The chain recombines TRBV7-9 with TRBJ2-2; D might be TRBD2 (5 bases). V was cut by 7 bases and J by 6 bases, with 12 bases left in between. CDR3 length equals 13 residues. Looked up from germline, CDR1 is SEHNR and CDR2 is FQNEAQ (reference sequence). The CDR3 sequence: CASIPGVAGELFF. The CDR3 region has the DNA TGTGCCAGCATCCCCGGGGTTGCCGGGGAGCTGTTTTTT.

V is TRBV29-1 and J is TRBJ2-3, with a tentative D call TRBD2 (6 bases). V was pared by 6 bases and J by 4 bases, with 14 bases between. Per germline, CDR1 SQVTM and CDR2 ANQGSEA. This CDR3 contains 13 residues. For the CDR3, the DNA is TGCAGCGTGCCCTCCGGGAGCGCAGATACGCAGTATTTT. Its translation is CSVPSGSADTQYF.

A few counts support this clonotype. The chain employs TRBV4-3 and TRBJ2-2; 8 positions match TRBD1. The CDR3 consists of 15 residues. CDR1 is LGHNA, CDR2 YSLEER, per germline. The ends lost 1 base at V and 7 bases at J; junction bases unmatched: 5. CDR3 bases: TGCGCCAGCAGCCAAGTGACAGGGGTTAGCGGGGAGCTGTTTTTT. Translating it yields CASSQVTGVSGELFF.

The chain combines TRBV20-1 with TRBJ2-2; D might be TRBD1 (6 bases). The V end lost 1 base, the J end lost 0 bases, and 12 bases lay between the germline ends. The CDR3 has 16 residues. Germline assignment: CDR1 DFQATT and CDR2 SNEGSKA (reference sequence). DNA of the CDR3: TGCAGTGCTAGAGGTGGACAGAATTCGAACACCGGGGAGCTGTTTTTT. Its protein product is CSARGGQNSNTGELFF.

At least ten counts were recorded for this clonotype. This chain joins TRBV6-1 and TRBJ1-1; weak D call: TRBD1 (5 bases). This CDR3 comprises 14 residues. V gave up 11 bases and J gave up 0 bases, with 16 bases separating them. The germline V gene encodes CDR1 MNHNS and CDR2 SASEGT. DNA of the CDR3: TGTGCCGGAAAGACAGCACCAATGAACACTGAAGCTTTCTTT. This sequence encodes CAGKTAPMNTEAFF.

This chain uses TRBV20-1 with TRBJ1-4; TRBD1 is a possible D gene (6 bases). Trimming stripped 4 bases from V and 8 bases from J, with 20 bases between. Germline lookup yields CDR1 DFQATT and CDR2 SNEGSKA (reference sequence). The CDR3 is made up of 15 amino acids. DNA of the CDR3: TGCAGTGCTAAAACTGGACAGTGGACGGGAGAAAAACTGTTTTTT. Protein sequence: CSAKTGQWTGEKLFF.

This clonotype was counted between two and nine times. The chain uses TRBV3-1 and TRBJ2-7; 8 bases map to TRBD1. The CDR3 is 14 amino acids. J was trimmed by 3 bases and V by 4 bases; bases with no gene match: 5. The germline CDR1 and CDR2 sequences are LGHDT and YNNKEL (reference sequence). The CDR3, as DNA: TGTGCCAGCAGCCGGGCAGGGGGCATCTACGAGCAGTACTTC. Its protein is CASSRAGGIYEQYF.

As to this clonotype: A much more abundant neighbour one base away suggests this may be a read error. This rearrangement joins TRBV2 to TRBJ2-7; D is possibly TRBD2 (6 bases). The CDR3 contains 13 residues. Between the trimmed V and J ends, which lost 4 bases and 7 bases, there was a span of 14 bases. Germline V gene data show CDR1 as SNHLY and CDR2 as FYNNEI. The CDR3 is CASSGRESWEQYF. As DNA, the CDR3 is TGTGCCAGCAGTGGTCGGGAGAGCTGGGAGCAGTACTTC. The entire variable domain, with the rest obtained from reference TRBV2 and TRBJ2-7, is as follows: EPEVTQTPSHQVTQMGQEVILRCVPISNHLYFYWYRQILGQKVEFLVSFYNNEISEKSEIFDDQFSVERPDGSNFTLKIRSTKLEDSAMYFCASSGRESWEQYFGPGTRLTVT.

This clonotype was seen ten or more times. This chain connects TRBV12-3 or TRBV12-4 to TRBJ2-7, with 8 bases lining up with TRBD2. CDR3 size: 14 residues. J lost 6 bases, V lost 2 bases, and 6 bases had no gene match. The CDR3 nucleotides read TGTGCCAGCAGTTTATCCGGGACTAGTATCGAGCAGTACTTC. Protein: CASSLSGTSIEQYF.

This clonotype came up many times. The chain employs TRBV7-9 and TRBJ2-5, with D tentatively TRBD1 (6 bases). The CDR3 extends over 17 amino acids. The germline V gene has CDR1 SEHNR and CDR2 FQNEAQ (reference sequence). The V gene lost 1 base and the J gene lost 5 bases, with 20 bases spanning the gap. As DNA, the CDR3 is TGTGCCAGCAGCTTAGAGAAGAGACAGGACCACGCTGAGACCCAGTACTTC. Its protein product is CASSLEKRQDHAETQYF.

This clonotype was counted many times. The rearrangement uses TRBV28 and TRBJ1-2, with 7 bases lining up with TRBD1. J lost 4 bases, V lost 5 bases, and 4 bases had no gene match. Germline CDR1 MDHEN, CDR2 SYDVKM. The CDR3 is 13 amino acids. The CDR3 region has the DNA TGTGCCAGCAGTGAGCGACAGGGCTATGGCTACACCTTC. Its translation: CASSERQGYGYTF.

Details on this clonotype: A much larger clone lies a single base off, so this may be a read error. This chain uses TRBV11-1 with TRBJ2-7; 7 bases are a match to TRBD1. The CDR3 has 14 amino acids. Germline CDR1 reads SGHAT; CDR2 reads FQDESV (reference sequence). CDR3 nucleotides: TGTGCCAGCAAAGAGGACAGGAGCTCCTACGGGCAGTACTTC. This translates into CASKEDRSSYGQYF.

Comment on this clonotype: This may stem from a read error, because a much larger clone lies one nucleotide away. The CDR3 end shows no conserved phenylalanine or tryptophan, and so a read error is likely. V gene TRBV4-3 combines with J gene TRBJ1-2, with TRBD1 matching over 8 bases. The V gene end was trimmed by 0 bases and the J gene end by 4 bases; junction bases not matched to a gene: 7. The CDR3 has 16 amino acids. Germline CDR1 LGHNA, CDR2 YSLEER. CDR3 region: CASSQEGGTGRYGYTC. The CDR3 bases are TGCGCCAGCAGCCAAGAGGGGGGGACAGGTCGCTATGGCTACACCTGC.

J is TRBJ1-1 and V is TRBV9, with 8 bases that match TRBD1. The CDR3 loop spans 14 amino acids. With V trimmed by 4 bases and J by 5 bases, 7 bases remained unmatched. Per germline, CDR1 SGDLS and CDR2 YYNGEE. The CDR3 DNA is TGTGCCAGCAGCCAAACAGGGGGGAAGACTGAAGCTTTCTTT. It encodes CASSQTGGKTEAFF.

The chain uses TRBV6-5 and TRBJ1-3, with D hard to call. Trimming removed 6 bases at V and 2 bases at J, with 11 bases between. CDR3 length: 14 residues. CDR1 is MNHEY, CDR2 SVGAGI, per germline. CDR3 residues: CASSRLQTGNTIYF. In DNA form, the CDR3 reads TGTGCCAGCAGCAGACTACAAACTGGAAACACCATATATTTT.

V is TRBV25-1 and J is TRBJ2-7, with 8 bases fitting TRBD1. The V gene's germline CDR1 is MGHDK and CDR2 SYGVNS. There are 15 residues in the CDR3. Losses at the gene ends were 9 bases for V and 2 bases for J; bases not matched to a gene: 12. The CDR3 spells CASSGLGTGTYEQYF. CDR3 DNA sequence: TGTGCCAGTTCGGGTCTCGGGACAGGCACCTACGAGCAGTACTTC.

In this sample, this clonotype turned up many times. This rearrangement joins TRBV10-3 to TRBJ1-6; D unresolved. The length of the CDR3 is 14 residues. The ends were cut back, 4 bases at V and 7 bases at J, with 11 bases in the middle. From germline, CDR1 is ENHRY and CDR2 SYGVKD. The CDR3 DNA reads TGTGCCATCAGTGTGGGTGGCGACAATTCACCCCTCCACTTT. It is translated as CAISVGGDNSPLHF.

Notes on this clonotype: Because the CDR3's place on the DNA is in doubt, the DNA is left out and the CDR3 is given as listed by TCRdb. V is TRBV25-1 and J is TRBJ2-5; TRBD1, the table's D call, was not compared with the DNA. The CDR3 length equals 23 residues, ends included. Looked up from germline, CDR1 is MGHDK and CDR2 is SYGVNS. The CDR3 protein is CASSEYNAEQYFGPGQTQETQYF.

This clonotype has ten or more counts. V is TRBV2 and J is TRBJ1-5, with a possible D match to TRBD1 (6 bases). The germline CDR1 and CDR2 sequences are SNHLY and FYNNEI. With 5 bases removed from V and 7 bases from J, the gap between germline ends came to 9 bases. The CDR3 has 12 residues. The CDR3: CASSLQGQPQHF. The DNA for the CDR3 is TGTGCCAGCAGTTTACAGGGCCAGCCCCAGCATTTT.

CDR3 DNA sequence: TGTGCCAGCAGTAAAGGAGCGGGAGCGCACACCGGGGAGCTGTTTTTT. Its protein is CASSKGAGAHTGELFF. The chain joins TRBV2 to TRBJ2-2; the match to TRBD2 covers 8 bases. V was pared by 5 bases and J by 3 bases, with 8 bases of the junction left unmatched. This CDR3 has 16 amino acids. CDR1 is SNHLY, CDR2 FYNNEI, per germline.

V and J are TRBV7-9 and TRBJ1-2, with TRBD1 as a possible D gene (6 bases). CDR1 is SEHNR and CDR2 is FQNEAQ in the germline V gene (reference sequence). Trimming removed 5 bases at V and 9 bases at J, with 19 bases between. CDR3 size: 14 residues. Written as DNA, the CDR3 is TGTGCCAGCAGCCACCGGGACACGGCTAATAGCTACACCTTC. Translation gives CASSHRDTANSYTF.

As for this clonotype: It is likely a read error, because the conserved phenylalanine at the end of the CDR3 is missing. Because the CDR3's place on the DNA is in doubt, the DNA is left out and the CDR3 is given as listed by TCRdb. The rearrangement uses TRBV2 and TRBJ1-4. The CDR3 is 16 residues long, counting both termini. The V gene's germline CDR1 is SNHLY and CDR2 FYNNEI. The CDR3 sequence is CASSEEPGSSYTNSAG.

The chain uses TRBV10-2 and TRBJ1-2, with D possibly TRBD1 on 5 matching bases. This CDR3 has 16 amino acids. V was trimmed by 2 bases and J by 4 bases, leaving 17 bases between them. The germline CDR1 and CDR2 sequences are WSHSY and SAAADI. The CDR3 reads CASSEPYSTGGYGYTF. DNA of the CDR3: TGCGCCAGCAGTGAGCCATACAGCACGGGGGGCTATGGCTACACCTTC.

There are many counts of this clonotype. The chain employs TRBV19 and TRBJ2-5; no clear D. V gave up 8 bases and J gave up 1 base, with 8 bases separating them. The CDR3 consists of 12 residues. Germline values: CDR1 LNHDA, CDR2 SQIVND (reference sequence). The CDR3 region is CASGGVQETQYF. CDR3 nucleotide sequence: TGTGCCAGTGGTGGGGTCCAAGAGACCCAGTACTTC.

This clonotype was observed at least ten times. The chain uses TRBV6-5 and TRBJ2-5; possibly TRBD1 for D (5 bases). Germline assignment: CDR1 MNHEY and CDR2 SVGAGI. Trimming took 0 bases from V and 2 from J, leaving 7 bases between them. The CDR3 is made up of 14 amino acids. The CDR3 reads CASSYSQGQETQYF. In nucleotides, the CDR3 is TGTGCCAGCAGTTACTCGCAGGGACAAGAGACCCAGTACTTC.

This clonotype appeared once. No DNA is shown, since the ends of the CDR3 on it are uncertain; the CDR3 is the one TCRdb lists. This sequence joins TRBV7-8 and TRBJ2-5; the table's D gene call, TRBD1, was not cross checked with the DNA. Germline lookup yields CDR1 SGHVS and CDR2 FQNEAQ. The CDR3 is 16 residues long, counting both termini. This CDR3 is CACSVETGGRRETQYF.

This clonotype has ten or more counts. The chain combines TRBV5-1 with TRBJ2-7; D perhaps matches TRBD1 (6 bases). The CDR3 sequence is 14 residues long. Trimming pared 0 bases from V and 3 bases from J, leaving 10 bases between. Germline CDR1 reads SGHRS; CDR2 reads YFSETQ. Here the CDR3 DNA reads TGCGCCAGCAGCTTGGAACAGGGCCGCTACGAGCAGTACTTC. Protein sequence: CASSLEQGRYEQYF.

This clonotype was observed many times. The chain joins TRBV20-1 to TRBJ1-2; D not resolved. V lost 8 bases to trimming and J lost 5 bases, with 18 bases between them. There are 13 residues in the CDR3. CDR1 is DFQATT and CDR2 is SNEGSKA in the germline V gene (reference sequence). The CDR3 coding sequence is TGCAGTCCCCGAGATCCGGCGGCATATGGCTACACCTTC. This sequence encodes CSPRDPAAYGYTF.

The sample holds many counts of this clonotype. The junction shows a germline mismatch at one end, possibly a read error. This chain connects TRBV10-3 to TRBJ2-7, with D unclear. The CDR3 length is 13 residues. Germline CDR1 ENHRY, CDR2 SYGVKD. The DNA for the CDR3 is TGTGCCAGCAGTTACTCAGGCCGCTACGAGCAGTACTTC. It yields the protein CASSYSGRYEQYF.

The chain recombines TRBV5-1 with TRBJ1-3; D gene ambiguous. V lost 4 bases, J lost 3 bases, and 17 bases lay in between. The CDR3 extends over 16 amino acids. Looked up from germline, CDR1 is SGHRS and CDR2 is YFSETQ. This chain's CDR3 is CASSGEGLRRGNTIYF. In nucleotides, the CDR3 is TGCGCCAGCAGCGGAGAGGGTTTGAGACGTGGAAACACCATATATTTT.

A note on this clonotype: A much more abundant neighbour one base away suggests this may be a read error. The rearrangement links TRBV19 to TRBJ2-2; TRBD2 is a possible D gene (5 bases). Germline-derived CDR1 and CDR2 are LNHDA and SQIVND (reference sequence). This CDR3 is built from 11 residues. Here the CDR3 reads CASMSTGELSF. The CDR3 DNA sequence: TGTGCCAGTATGTCCACCGGGGAGCTGTCTTTT.